The sequence of this T cell receptor beta chain was determined in a study of blood T cell repertoires in COVID-19. Authors' processing steps: Amplification of reference gene primers was used by the study to estimate nucleated cell counts. Clones were sequenced by immunoSEQ multiplex PCR, and TCRdb holds only the in-frame ones, with some missing. Clone size and the V and J calls come from that table; the DNA yielded D and trimming. The profile shows roughly 59,000 clones, 83% of them singletons. Sequencing was done on a sample of peripheral blood. The sequence was collected from a human donor in a cohort sampled during active COVID-19.

CDR3 nucleotide sequence: TGCAGCGGCACAGGGGCCTTTAGCACAGATACGCAGTATTTT. Amino acid sequence: CSGTGAFSTDTQYF. This chain connects TRBV29-1 to TRBJ2-3, with 7 bases identical to TRBD1. This CDR3 comprises 14 residues. The germline gives CDR1 SQVTM, CDR2 ANQGSEA. V trimming: 7 bases; J trimming: 0 bases; junction bases outside the gene matches: 7.